This T cell receptor (beta chain) is drawn from a study of control samples from healthy donors and cancer patients. The CDR3 sequence is 13 residues long. The germline V gene encodes CDR1 LNHDA and CDR2 SQIVND (reference sequence). V lost 7 bases to trimming and J lost 8 bases, with 17 bases between them. Sequenced by immunoSEQ multiplex PCR; TCRdb stores in-frame clones only, minus some. The profile covers 120,000 to 150,000 clones, with about 91% appearing a single time and 3.2% taken by the ten largest. The source of this sequence is a man between 25 and 39 years old in good health. J is TRBJ1-2 and V is TRBV19; weak D call: TRBD1 (5 bases). Material for sequencing was blood. The DNA of the CDR3 is TGTGCCAGTACTGCCAGGGAAGGATTCGGCTACACCTTC. Amino acid sequence: CASTAREGFGYTF. The whole variable domain, filled in from reference TRBV19 and TRBJ1-2, reads DGGITQSPKYLFRKEGQNVTLSCEQNLNHDAMYWYRQDPGQGLRLIYYSQIVNDFQKGDIAEGYSVSREKKESFPLTVTSAQKNPTAFYLCASTAREGFGYTFGSGTRLTVV.